Presented here are 23 T cell receptor beta chains from one specimen sequenced in a study of T-cell memory formation after mild COVID-19. Each CDR3 protein gets one entry after TCRdb re-called the 5' RACE reads with MiXCR. The table records more than 14,000 distinct CDR3 sequences, 20% to 25% of them present only once. Sequenced sample: PBMCs or a T cell subset sorted from them (not recorded which). Source of these receptors: a man younger than 35 who had mild COVID-19 (a few samples of this study predate the infection). Cell type and time point are not known.

In this sample, this clonotype turned up many times. The chain recombines TRBV29-1 with TRBJ2-7; TRBD1 matches 10 bases. J lost 2 bases, V lost 5 bases, and 3 bases had no gene match. The CDR3 is 13 amino acids. Germline V lookup: CDR1 SQVTM, CDR2 ANQGSEA. The CDR3 nucleotides are TGCAGCGTTTCCGGGACAGGGGCCTACGAGCAGTACTTC. The encoded protein is CSVSGTGAYEQYF.

V and J are TRBV28 and TRBJ1-1; the match to TRBD1 covers 8 bases. This CDR3 is built from 13 residues. V gave up 4 bases and J gave up 5 bases; unmatched junction bases: 3. Germline loops: CDR1 MDHEN, CDR2 SYDVKM. CDR3 in amino acids: CASSSRGLTEAFF. DNA for the CDR3: TGTGCCAGCAGTTCCAGGGGGCTAACTGAAGCTTTCTTT.

The chain employs TRBV27 and TRBJ2-2; D is unclear. The CDR3 totals 12 residues. Trimming removed 5 bases at V and 6 bases at J, with 7 bases between. CDR1 is MNHEY and CDR2 is SMNVEV in the germline V gene (reference sequence). The CDR3 DNA reads as TGTGCCAGCAGTCCTTTTGCCGGGGAGCTGTTTTTT. Translated, it gives CASSPFAGELFF.

There are many counts of this clonotype. The chain couples TRBV20-1 to TRBJ2-7; D is ambiguous. V lost 0 bases and J lost 0, with 6 bases in between. The CDR3 covers 13 residues. Per germline, CDR1 DFQATT and CDR2 SNEGSKA (reference sequence). The CDR3 coding sequence is TGCAGTGCTAGAGATACGGGCTCCTACGAGCAGTACGTC. Translated, it gives CSARDTGSYEQYV.

There are a few counts of this clonotype. The chain recombines TRBV18 with TRBJ2-1; no clear D. V lost 0 bases and J lost 6, with 9 bases in between. The germline V gene encodes CDR1 KGHSH and CDR2 LQKENI. This CDR3 contains 14 residues. In DNA, the CDR3 is TGTGCCAGCTCACCACCGGATACACGCAATGAGCAGTTCTTC. Translation gives CASSPPDTRNEQFF.

The J gene is TRBJ2-7, the V gene TRBV12-5, with a possible D match to TRBD1 (6 bases). Germline V gives CDR1 LGHNT, CDR2 FRNRAP. The CDR3 covers 14 residues. V was pared by 8 bases and J by 3 bases, with 17 bases between. As DNA, the CDR3 is TGTGCTAGTTCCAACAGGGTGGGTAACTACGAGCAGTACTTC. It encodes CASSNRVGNYEQYF.

The chain carries TRBV5-1 and TRBJ2-3, with TRBD2 matching 10 bases. The ends lost 5 bases at V and 1 base at J; junction bases unmatched: 10. Germline lookup yields CDR1 SGHRS and CDR2 YFSETQ. This CDR3 is built from 17 residues. The CDR3 sequence is CASRDSTSGIGTDTQYF. For the CDR3, the DNA is TGCGCCAGCAGGGATAGTACTAGCGGGATAGGCACAGATACGCAGTATTTT.

This chain links TRBV27 with TRBJ2-7; TRBD1 matches at 10 bases. The CDR3 covers 16 residues. Germline V gene lookup returns CDR1 MNHEY and CDR2 SMNVEV (reference sequence). J was trimmed by 4 bases and V by 5 bases; bases with no gene match: 11. In nucleotides, the CDR3 is TGTGCCAGCAGTCGAGGGGGGGACAGGGGAAAATACGAGCAGTACTTC. Translating gives CASSRGGDRGKYEQYF.

The V call is TRBV6-4, the J call TRBJ2-1; 7 bases are a match to TRBD2. Germline V gene sequence: CDR1 MRHNA, CDR2 SNTAGT. This CDR3 is 13 amino acids long. The V and J ends lost 3 bases and 9 bases, in that order; junction bases with no gene match: 5. CDR3 in DNA: TGTGCCAGCAGTGATACTAGCGTTTCTGAGCAGTTCTTC. Protein product: CASSDTSVSEQFF.

This clonotype was found many times. The genes are TRBV29-1 and TRBJ2-2; D gene ambiguous. Germline values: CDR1 SQVTM, CDR2 ANQGSEA. V dropped 5 bases and J dropped 2 bases, with 12 bases sitting between them. CDR3 size: 14 residues. CDR3 in DNA: TGCAGCGTTTGGCTAGACACAAACACCGGGGAGCTGTTTTTT. It specifies CSVWLDTNTGELFF.

In this sample, this clonotype turned up many times. V and J are TRBV4-1 and TRBJ2-1; tentatively, D is TRBD1 or TRBD2 (5 bases each). This CDR3 is built from 14 residues. Germline V gene sequence: CDR1 MGHRA, CDR2 YSYEKL. The V end was cut by 4 bases, the J end by 4 bases, with 11 bases between. The CDR3: CASSREWGYNEQFF. The CDR3 nucleotides read TGCGCCAGCAGCCGTGAGTGGGGGTACAATGAGCAGTTCTTC.

This clonotype was seen ten or more times. The CDR3 is CASSLGPLHTQYF. The CDR3 DNA follows: TGTGCCAGCAGTTTAGGTCCCTTACATACGCAGTATTTT. The chain couples TRBV12-3 or TRBV12-4 to TRBJ2-3; D is undetermined. The length of the CDR3 is 13 residues. Trimming stripped 1 base from V and 7 bases from J, with 9 bases between.

Ten or more counts support this clonotype. The chain combines TRBV12-3 or TRBV12-4 with TRBJ2-3; tentative D call: TRBD1 (6 bases). Trimming took off 6 bases at V and 4 bases at J, with 17 bases between the two ends. The CDR3 consists of 15 residues. CDR3 loop: CASRLGTLVADTQYF. In DNA, the CDR3 is TGTGCCAGCAGACTTGGGACACTCGTTGCAGATACGCAGTATTTT.

This clonotype was seen at least ten times. Because the CDR3's place on the DNA is in doubt, the DNA is left out and the CDR3 is given as listed by TCRdb. The chain combines TRBV10-2 with TRBJ1-2. The germline V gene has CDR1 WSHSY and CDR2 SAAADI. The CDR3 is 13 amino acids long, termini counted. The CDR3 here is CASSSSSGYGYTF.

In its sample, this clonotype was seen many times. The genes are TRBV7-6 and TRBJ1-1, with a possible D match to TRBD1 (5 bases). Trimming removed 3 bases from V and 2 bases from J, with 10 bases in between. The CDR3 is made up of 14 amino acids. The germline CDR1 and CDR2 sequences are SGHVS and FNYEAQ. CDR3 sequence (DNA): TGTGCCAGCAGCTTTGACAGATTTAACACTGAAGCTTTCTTT. It encodes CASSFDRFNTEAFF.

This clonotype appeared many times. This chain joins TRBV7-2 and TRBJ2-2, with D possibly TRBD2 on 6 matching bases. The V gene lost 2 bases and the J gene lost 0 bases, with 10 bases spanning the gap. The CDR3 has 16 amino acids. Germline V CDR1 and CDR2: SGHTA, FQGNSA. The CDR3 nucleotides are TGTGCCAGCAGCTTACTTGGCGGGGCGAACACCGGGGAGCTGTTTTTT. Residues: CASSLLGGANTGELFF.

This clonotype was seen many times. The gene calls are TRBV6-2 or TRBV6-3 and TRBJ2-1, with 7 bases lining up with TRBD2. Trimming cost V 7 bases and J 4 bases; bases outside gene matches: 10. The germline gives CDR1 MNHEY, CDR2 SVGEGT. The CDR3 is 15 residues long. The CDR3 is CASTWNGLGYNEQFF. CDR3 DNA sequence: TGTGCCAGCACCTGGAACGGACTAGGGTACAATGAGCAGTTCTTC.

The table lists this clonotype with many counts. V usage is TRBV3-1 and J usage is TRBJ2-3; a possible D gene is TRBD2 (6 bases). The germline CDR1 and CDR2 sequences are LGHDT and YNNKEL (reference sequence). Between the trimmed V and J ends, which lost 3 bases and 2 bases, there was a span of 18 bases. The CDR3 has 17 amino acids. This chain's CDR3 is CASSHPHPGLPTDTQYF. CDR3 sequence (DNA): TGTGCCAGCAGCCACCCACATCCGGGACTGCCCACAGATACGCAGTATTTT.

This clonotype was counted between two and nine times. The V call is TRBV27, the J call TRBJ2-7; the D gene is possibly TRBD1 (6 bases). This CDR3 is built from 13 residues. Per the germline V gene, CDR1 is MNHEY and CDR2 is SMNVEV (reference sequence). V was shortened by 3 bases and J by 5 bases, with 11 bases between the two germline ends. For the CDR3, the DNA is TGTGCCAGCAGTTTCAGGGGCAAGAACGAGCAGTACTTC. Its translation is CASSFRGKNEQYF.

This clonotype occurred many times. The CDR3 coding sequence is TGTGCCAGCAGCCTACTTGGAAACACCATATATTTT. It yields the protein CASSLLGNTIYF. The chain is built from TRBV7-2 and TRBJ1-3; D ambiguous. The germline V and J ends were trimmed by 5 bases and 3 bases, with 5 bases remaining between them. The CDR3 loop spans 12 amino acids. Germline V gives CDR1 SGHTA, CDR2 FQGNSA.

The rearrangement uses TRBV7-7 and TRBJ2-5; no clear D gene. Germline loops: CDR1 SSHAT, CDR2 FNYEAQ (reference sequence). CDR3 length: 13 amino acids. Trimming left V 5 bases short and J 5 bases short, with 12 bases between. CDR3 sequence reads: CASSDDLGETQYF. The CDR3 coding sequence is TGTGCCAGCAGCGACGATTTGGGGGAGACCCAGTACTTC. The full variable domain, its missing parts supplied by reference TRBV7-7 and TRBJ2-5, is GAGVSQSPRYKVTKRGQDVTLRCDPISSHATLYWYQQALGQGPEFLTYFNYEAQPDKSGLPSDRFSAERPEGSISTLTIQRTEQRDSAMYRCASSDDLGETQYFGPGTRLLVL.

On this clonotype: A much larger clone differs from this one at a single base, so this may be a read error. V gene TRBV4-2 combines with J gene TRBJ2-5; 8 bases are shared with TRBD2. The CDR3 runs to 16 residues. CDR1 is LGHNA, CDR2 YNFKEQ, per germline. The CDR3 region is CASIQDPPGGGWTQYF. The CDR3, as DNA: TGTGCCAGCATCCAAGATCCCCCGGGGGGGGGTTGGACCCAGTACTTC.

In this sample, this clonotype turned up many times. The gene calls are TRBV6-5 and TRBJ2-3, with 10 bases identical to TRBD2. Germline V gives CDR1 MNHEY, CDR2 SVGAGI. Unmatched junction bases numbered 0, after V lost 2 bases and J lost 1 base. The CDR3 has 15 residues. The CDR3 loop is CASSYLAGGTDTQYF. The CDR3 DNA reads TGTGCCAGCAGTTACCTAGCGGGGGGCACAGATACGCAGTATTTT.